This T cell receptor (beta chain) was obtained from a study of blood T cell repertoires in COVID-19. Germline CDR1 reads SGHRS; CDR2 reads YFSETQ. The junction had 1 base not matched to a gene; V was cut back by 3 bases and J by 0 bases. The CDR3 spans 14 residues. Profiling relied on immunoSEQ multiplex PCR, and the TCRdb table lists in-frame clones only, not all of them. The sample consists of 220,000 or so clones, 70% to 90% of them appearing once. The genes are TRBV5-1 and TRBJ1-1; 8 bases are shared with TRBD1. The sequence derives from a woman aged 50 to 60 with COVID-19, enrolled during active disease. Sequences were obtained from peripheral blood. Here the CDR3 reads CASSWTGLNTEAFF. DNA of the CDR3: TGCGCCAGCAGCTGGACAGGGTTGAACACTGAAGCTTTCTTT. Based on the CDR3 plus reference TRBV5-1 and TRBJ1-1, the full variable domain is KAGVTQTPRYLIKTRGQQVTLSCSPISGHRSVSWYQQTPGQGLQFLFEYFSETQRNKGNFPGRFSGRQFSNSRSEMNVSTLELGDSALYLCASSWTGLNTEAFFGQGTRLTVV.